This T cell receptor (beta chain) was identified during a study of Ad26.COV2.S vaccination and SARS-CoV-2 variants. Study overall: Donor got 5x10^10 or 1x10^11 viral particles of Ad26.COV2.S. Study-wide points: Among vaccine recipients, spike-specific TCR breadth exceeded that of placebo recipients.

This clone was found a few times. Its antigen remains unidentified. Libraries were prepared by immunoSEQ multiplex PCR; TCRdb keeps only in-frame clonotypes and omits some of them. This table holds about 350,000 clones, roughly 91% found once. The treatment denotes: about 20 received Ad26.COV2.S at low or high dose, single or two shots; 5 received placebo; per-sample allocation not given. Sampling occurred on day 63 after the first vaccine or placebo injection. Vaccine was an Ad26 vector expressing Wuhan-strain SARS-CoV-2 spike. The length of the CDR3 is 10 residues. The germline CDR1 and CDR2 sequences are DFQATT and SNEGSKA (reference sequence). Between the trimmed V and J ends, which lost 5 bases and 7 bases, there was a span of 8 bases.

The material sequenced was peripheral blood, taken in a trial of Ad26.COV2.S vaccine versus placebo. V gene TRBV20-1 combines with J gene TRBJ1-1; D is unclear. The receptor's source is a person aged 18 to 59 who received the Ad26.COV2.S COVID-19 vaccine or a placebo. CDR3 coding DNA: TGCAGTGCTTGGGCCTATGAAGCTTTCTTT. The encoded protein is CSAWAYEAFF.